This T cell receptor beta chain was found in a study of CD8+CD57+ T cells in acquired aplastic anemia. Of note for this clonotype: Its antigen is not known.

Sequenced patients had shown CD8+CD57+ cell expansion by flow cytometry. All participating patients were living with severe acquired aplastic anemia. All patients were therapy-naive when blood was sampled. Study conclusions and caveats: Patients and controls were found to share 25 to 35 CD8+ CDR3 sequences.

The germline V gene has CDR1 SGHDT and CDR2 YYEEEE. Trimming pared 3 bases from V and 2 bases from J, leaving 8 bases between. The CDR3 length is 14 residues. CDR3 and TCR beta VDJ profiling relied on genomic DNA as the template. TCRdb redid the calling of the reads with MiXCR, one entry per CDR3 protein. Seen here are under 200,000 distinct CDR3 sequences, roughly 50% observed once, and the top ten hold about 1.7%. The chain joins TRBV5-6 to TRBJ1-4; D is ambiguous. The specimen sequenced was sorted CD4+, CD8+, or CD8+CD57+ T cells (not recorded which) from PBMCs. This sequence originates from a human donor with aplastic anemia. CDR3 sequence reads: CASSSRRTNEKLFF. The CDR3 bases are TGTGCCAGCAGCTCTCGTCGGACTAATGAAAAACTGTTTTTT.